This is a list of T cell receptor beta chains from one sample in a study of blood T cell repertoires in COVID-19. Sequencing was performed with immunoSEQ multiplex PCR; in TCRdb, only in-frame clones are kept and a portion is missing. This table has tens of thousands of clones, over 75% appearing once. Sequenced input: peripheral blood. These receptors were obtained from a woman of 80 years or more with active or convalescent COVID-19. Each CDR3 is given with its conserved first and last residue. D genes are given only for firm matches. Only some rows state a clone size, as once, few, many or a class for expanded clones.

CDR3 DNA: TGTGCCAGCAGCGTAGGTACAGACTCTGGAAACACCATATATTTT
CDR3 protein: CASSVGTDSGNTIYF
J gene: TRBJ1-3
V gene: TRBV9
clone size: NA
D gene: NA

CDR3 DNA: TGTGCCAGCAGCAAAGGACAGGGGGTGCGGTCCGAGCAGTACTTC
CDR3 protein: CASSKGQGVRSEQYF
J gene: TRBJ2-7
V gene: TRBV7-9
clone size: once
D gene: TRBD1

CDR3 DNA: TGTGCCAGTAGTATCCCGGGTCAGACAGATACGCAGTATTTT
CDR3 protein: CASSIPGQTDTQYF
J gene: TRBJ2-3
V gene: TRBV19
clone size: NA
D gene: NA

CDR3 DNA: TGTGCCAGCAGCTTCAGGGACTCCTGGGATGAGCAGTTCTTC
CDR3 protein: CASSFRDSWDEQFF
J gene: TRBJ2-1
V gene: TRBV7-9
clone size: NA
D gene: NA

CDR3 DNA: TGTGCCAGTAAGACAGGGGCTGAGCCCGGGGAGCTGTTTTTT
CDR3 protein: CASKTGAEPGELFF
J gene: TRBJ2-2
V gene: TRBV19
clone size: NA
D gene: TRBD1

CDR3 DNA: TGTGCCAGCAGTTTCCAGGGGTGGATGAACACTGAAGCTTTCTTT
CDR3 protein: CASSFQGWMNTEAFF
J gene: TRBJ1-1
V gene: TRBV28
clone size: NA
D gene: NA

CDR3 DNA: TGTGCCAGCAGTATACGGCAGGGTAGCACAGATACGCAGTATTTT
CDR3 protein: CASSIRQGSTDTQYF
J gene: TRBJ2-3
V gene: TRBV27
clone size: NA
D gene: NA

CDR3 DNA: TGTGCCAGCAGTTTGGACAGGGGGTGGCTGTTTTTT
CDR3 protein: CASSLDRGWLFF
J gene: TRBJ2-2
V gene: TRBV12-3/TRBV12-4
clone size: once
D gene: TRBD1

CDR3 DNA: TGTGCCAGCAGCTTATCGGCGGGGTCCCATAGTGAAGCTTTCTTT
CDR3 protein: CASSLSAGSHSEAFF
J gene: TRBJ1-1
V gene: TRBV5-5
clone size: few
D gene: NA

CDR3 DNA: TGCGCCAGCAGCTTGGGACGACAGTCGGACACAGATACGCAGTATTTT
CDR3 protein: CASSLGRQSDTDTQYF
J gene: TRBJ2-3
V gene: TRBV5-1
clone size: NA
D gene: NA

CDR3 DNA: TGTGCCAGCAGTGAAATTATGGGGGACAGTCAGCCCCAGCATTTT
CDR3 protein: CASSEIMGDSQPQHF
J gene: TRBJ1-5
V gene: TRBV6-1
clone size: few
D gene: TRBD1

CDR3 DNA: TGCGCCAGCAGCTTGGCTTCGTCCGGGACCTACGAGCAGTACTTC
CDR3 protein: CASSLASSGTYEQYF
J gene: TRBJ2-7
V gene: TRBV5-1
clone size: NA
D gene: NA

CDR3 DNA: TGCGCCAGCAGCTTAGGGACAGGGTTAACGGATACGCAGTATTTT
CDR3 protein: CASSLGTGLTDTQYF
J gene: TRBJ2-3
V gene: TRBV5-1
clone size: NA
D gene: TRBD1

CDR3 DNA: TGTGCCAGCAGCCCCGGACAGGAGGCTGAAGCTTTCTTT
CDR3 protein: CASSPGQEAEAFF
J gene: TRBJ1-1
V gene: TRBV9
clone size: NA
D gene: TRBD1

CDR3 DNA: TGTGCCAGCAGTTACTCGACCCAGGCCGCTGAAGCTTTCTTT
CDR3 protein: CASSYSTQAAEAFF
J gene: TRBJ1-1
V gene: TRBV6-5
clone size: NA
D gene: NA

CDR3 DNA: TGTGCCAGCAGCCCAGGACTAGCGAGGTACCAAGAGACCCAGTACTTC
CDR3 protein: CASSPGLARYQETQYF
J gene: TRBJ2-5
V gene: TRBV5-4
clone size: NA
D gene: TRBD2

CDR3 DNA: TGTGCCAGCAGGCCCGGACAGAGCTCCTACGAGCAGTACTTC
CDR3 protein: CASRPGQSSYEQYF
J gene: TRBJ2-7
V gene: TRBV27
clone size: NA
D gene: NA

CDR3 DNA: TGTGCCAGCACCACGAGGGAGGGGACGGCTTTCTTT
CDR3 protein: CASTTREGTAFF
J gene: TRBJ1-1
V gene: TRBV9
clone size: NA
D gene: NA

CDR3 DNA: TGTGCCAGCAGCTTAGTTACGGGACAGGGGTACGAGCAGTACTTC
CDR3 protein: CASSLVTGQGYEQYF
J gene: TRBJ2-7
V gene: TRBV7-8
clone size: NA
D gene: TRBD1

CDR3 DNA: TGTGCCAGCAGCAAAGGACAGGGGTCCAATCAGCCCCAGCATTTT
CDR3 protein: CASSKGQGSNQPQHF
J gene: TRBJ1-5
V gene: TRBV21-1
clone size: NA
D gene: NA

CDR3 DNA: TGCAGCGTGGCACGACAGGGGGATACTGAAGCTTTCTTT
CDR3 protein: CSVARQGDTEAFF
J gene: TRBJ1-1
V gene: TRBV29-1
clone size: NA
D gene: TRBD1

CDR3 DNA: TGTGCCAGCAGTTTTTGGGGGCAGGGCACCGGGGAGCTGTTTTTT
CDR3 protein: CASSFWGQGTGELFF
J gene: TRBJ2-2
V gene: TRBV27
clone size: NA
D gene: NA

CDR3 DNA: TGTGCCAGCAGCCCAGGACAGGGTGGCTATGGCTACACCTTC
CDR3 protein: CASSPGQGGYGYTF
J gene: TRBJ1-2
V gene: TRBV7-2
clone size: NA
D gene: TRBD1

CDR3 DNA: TGTGCCAGCACCCGACAGGGGGGCGGTGAAGCTTTCTTT
CDR3 protein: CASTRQGGGEAFF
J gene: TRBJ1-1
V gene: TRBV6-6
clone size: NA
D gene: TRBD1

CDR3 DNA: TGTGCCAGCAGCCAATTTGGTTGGGGGCACACTGAAGCTTTCTTT
CDR3 protein: CASSQFGWGHTEAFF
J gene: TRBJ1-1
V gene: TRBV14
clone size: NA
D gene: NA

CDR3 DNA: TGCGCCAGCAGCTTGGGGGGCAGGAATGAGCAGTTCTTC
CDR3 protein: CASSLGGRNEQFF
J gene: TRBJ2-1
V gene: TRBV5-1
clone size: NA
D gene: NA

CDR3 DNA: TGTGCCAGCAGTGCCACTAGCGGGAGACACAATGAGCAGTTCTTC
CDR3 protein: CASSATSGRHNEQFF
J gene: TRBJ2-1
V gene: TRBV25-1
clone size: NA
D gene: TRBD2

CDR3 DNA: TGTGCCATCAGTGTCATGGGGGACAGGGTAATACAGCGGTATTTT
CDR3 protein: CAISVMGDRVIQRYF
J gene: TRBJ2-3
V gene: TRBV10-3
clone size: few
D gene: TRBD1

CDR3 DNA: TGTGCCAGCAGTGAATCGGGGGAGGACGGATTTTACTATGGCTACACCTTC
CDR3 protein: CASSESGEDGFYYGYTF
J gene: TRBJ1-2
V gene: TRBV25-1
clone size: NA
D gene: NA

CDR3 DNA: TGTGCCAGCAGCCCATCCGGGGGGGGCAATCAGCCCCAGCATTTT
CDR3 protein: CASSPSGGGNQPQHF
J gene: TRBJ1-5
V gene: TRBV7-2
clone size: NA
D gene: NA

CDR3 DNA: TGTGCCACCAGTGATGGGACAGGGGGATATCAGCCCCAGCATTTT
CDR3 protein: CATSDGTGGYQPQHF
J gene: TRBJ1-5
V gene: TRBV24-1
clone size: few
D gene: TRBD1

CDR3 DNA: TGTGCCAGCAGCTTTGGGCCCTCTGGGGCCAACGTCCTGACTTTC
CDR3 protein: CASSFGPSGANVLTF
J gene: TRBJ2-6
V gene: TRBV5-5
clone size: NA
D gene: NA

CDR3 DNA: TGTGCCAGCAGCTTGTCGGGAGGTAGCGAGCAGTACTTC
CDR3 protein: CASSLSGGSEQYF
J gene: TRBJ2-7
V gene: TRBV7-9
clone size: NA
D gene: TRBD2

CDR3 DNA: TGTGCCAGCAGCTCAGGGTTGAGCAATCAGCCCCAGCATTTT
CDR3 protein: CASSSGLSNQPQHF
J gene: TRBJ1-5
V gene: TRBV7-2
clone size: NA
D gene: NA

CDR3 DNA: TGTGCCAGCAGTGCATCGGGAACAGGGATAACCGGGGAGCTGTTTTTT
CDR3 protein: CASSASGTGITGELFF
J gene: TRBJ2-2
V gene: TRBV6-1
clone size: NA
D gene: NA

CDR3 DNA: TGTGCCAGTAGCGACAGGGGGCATAATGGCTACACCTTC
CDR3 protein: CASSDRGHNGYTF
J gene: TRBJ1-2
V gene: TRBV19
clone size: NA
D gene: TRBD1

CDR3 DNA: TGTGCCAGCAGCCAAGGGACTAGCGGAACAACTATCCTAAAACAAGAGACCCAGTACTTC
CDR3 protein: CASSQGTSGTTILKQETQYF
J gene: TRBJ2-5
V gene: TRBV14
clone size: NA
D gene: TRBD2

CDR3 DNA: TGTGCCAGCAGCTTCGAACTCCCGTACGAGCAGTACTTC
CDR3 protein: CASSFELPYEQYF
J gene: TRBJ2-7
V gene: TRBV7-9
clone size: NA
D gene: NA

CDR3 DNA: TGTGCCAGCAGCCAAGAACTATCAGAAGCCGGGAGCTATGGCTACACCTTC
CDR3 protein: CASSQELSEAGSYGYTF
J gene: TRBJ1-2
V gene: TRBV4-2
clone size: NA
D gene: NA

CDR3 DNA: TGTGCCAGTATGAACGGCCAGGGTTTTGGCAATCAGCCCCAGCATTTT
CDR3 protein: CASMNGQGFGNQPQHF
J gene: TRBJ1-5
V gene: TRBV19
clone size: NA
D gene: NA

CDR3 DNA: TGTGCCAGCAGTTTATCGGAGACCCAGTACTTC
CDR3 protein: CASSLSETQYF
J gene: TRBJ2-5
V gene: TRBV28
clone size: NA
D gene: NA

CDR3 DNA: TGTGCCAGCAGCTTAGTAGGGGCCAGTCAGCCCCAGCATTTT
CDR3 protein: CASSLVGASQPQHF
J gene: TRBJ1-5
V gene: TRBV11-2
clone size: NA
D gene: NA

CDR3 DNA: TGTGCCAGCAGCTATTACAGGGGCCCTGAAGCTTTCTTT
CDR3 protein: CASSYYRGPEAFF
J gene: TRBJ1-1
V gene: TRBV5-8
clone size: few
D gene: TRBD1

CDR3 DNA: TGTGCCAGCAGCCAAGATCTCTCGTCCGAGCAGTACTTC
CDR3 protein: CASSQDLSSEQYF
J gene: TRBJ2-7
V gene: TRBV4-2
clone size: NA
D gene: NA

CDR3 DNA: TGTGCCAGCAGCTTTAACATGGCGCGGGATGAAAAACTGTTTTTT
CDR3 protein: CASSFNMARDEKLFF
J gene: TRBJ1-4
V gene: TRBV5-4
clone size: NA
D gene: NA

CDR3 DNA: TGTGCCAGCAGCTTGGATTTAGCGGGAGGTAGTTCTGGGGCCAACGTCCTGACTTTC
CDR3 protein: CASSLDLAGGSSGANVLTF
J gene: TRBJ2-6
V gene: TRBV5-4
clone size: NA
D gene: TRBD2

CDR3 DNA: TGTGCCAGTACTACAGGGTTCTATGGCTACACCTTC
CDR3 protein: CASTTGFYGYTF
J gene: TRBJ1-2
V gene: TRBV18
clone size: NA
D gene: NA

CDR3 DNA: TGTGCCAGCAGCGGGCAGGGGGCGATTCAGCCCCAGCATTTT
CDR3 protein: CASSGQGAIQPQHF
J gene: TRBJ1-5
V gene: TRBV2
clone size: NA
D gene: TRBD1

CDR3 DNA: TGTGCCAGTCCGCTAGCGGGGACCTACGAGCAGTACTTC
CDR3 protein: CASPLAGTYEQYF
J gene: TRBJ2-7
V gene: TRBV19
clone size: few
D gene: TRBD2